This T cell receptor (beta chain) was sequenced during a study of T cell repertoires in cytomegalovirus infection. Study summary: Alongside well-studied HLA-B-restricted CMV epitopes, recently identified HLA-C-restricted CMV epitopes were also used. Public TCR beta signatures indicated both CMV infection and matching HLA type. The study, taken as a whole, reports: HLA-C-restricted CMV-specific TCR beta clonotypes prevailed in the ex vivo response.

As regards this clonotype: Antigen unknown.

TCRdb used MiXCR to reprocess the reads, holding one entry per CDR3 protein. Of around 230,000 distinct CDR3 sequences in the sample, about 40% were seen once. With V trimmed by 5 bases and J by 5 bases, 7 bases remained unmatched. Germline V lookup: CDR1 SEHNR, CDR2 FQNEAQ (reference sequence). The CDR3 is made up of 14 amino acids. This chain links TRBV7-9 with TRBJ1-2; 8 bases align to TRBD1. The sequence was obtained from a human donor in good health (CMV status not recorded). Some clones in this sample may be carry-over from other donors' samples. The sequencing used CD8+ T cells from cultured PBMCs, collected from culture after CMV antigen stimulation. The CDR3 loop is CASSLDRGEYGYTF. The CDR3 DNA reads as TGTGCCAGCAGCCTCGACAGGGGAGAATATGGCTACACCTTC.